The clone carrying this TCR beta chain was seen at least ten times. What it binds is unknown. Time point indicated: sample taken at primary tumor resection. Unsorted whole RNA of tumor, nontumor lung or frozen PBMC was sequenced. This sample is drawn from a study of spatial heterogeneity in lung cancer. Study summary: An average of more than ten raw reads was observed per unique TCR and UMI combination. The study's findings and limits: Among blood samples, ubiquitous expanded tumor TCRs appeared more at resection than at follow-up.

Germline CDR1 is LGHDT and CDR2 is YNNKEL (reference sequence). The CDR3 consists of 13 residues. V gave up 1 base and J gave up 0 bases, with 4 bases separating them. In the library, each TCR cDNA molecule bore its own unique molecular identifier. Each CDR3 protein gets one entry after TCRdb re-called the 5' RACE reads with MiXCR. In the table there are about 15,000 distinct CDR3 sequences, 7% to 9% of which are singletons. The chain joins TRBV3-1 to TRBJ2-7; D ambiguous. The sequence was collected from a female donor with early-stage non-small cell lung cancer. The sample was PBMCs, taken at surgery. This CDR3 is CASSQVNSYEQYF. As DNA, the CDR3 is TGTGCCAGCAGCCAAGTAAACTCCTACGAGCAGTACTTC.